This T cell receptor (beta chain) was sequenced for a study of cytomegalovirus exposure and HLA in healthy donors. This clone was seen more than once but under ten times. In the same sample, other DNA sequences code for this CDR3. J gave up 3 bases and V 4 bases, and 4 bases lay outside the gene matches. The CDR3 is 14 amino acids. The germline V gene has CDR1 SGHRS and CDR2 YFSETQ. The study ran its PCR with 60 Vbeta and 13 Jbeta primers. Using immunoSEQ multiplex PCR, the repertoire was profiled, and TCRdb retains in-frame clones only, with some absent. The data show roughly 220,000 clones, approximately 68% seen once.

The sample taken for sequencing was PBMCs. The V gene is TRBV5-1, the J gene TRBJ2-3; 8 bases match TRBD2. The TCR comes from a woman in her thirties in good health and CMV-seronegative. The CDR3 loop is CASSGGLATDTQYF. CDR3 DNA: TGCGCCAGCAGCGGCGGACTAGCAACAGATACGCAGTATTTT.